The clone carrying this T cell receptor (beta chain) was observed a few times. Antigen specificity is unknown. TCRdb's table, derived via immunoSEQ multiplex PCR, lists solely in-frame clones and lacks some. This sample yields some 70,000 clones, of which about four fifths are seen a single time; roughly 8% belongs to the top ten. This sample stems from a study of a mutant IDH1 vaccine in newly diagnosed glioma. Study summary: Before enrollment, patients got radiotherapy alone, temozolomide alone, or mostly the combination.

The CDR3 is 14 amino acids. Trimming removed 4 bases from V and 5 bases from J; junction bases left unmatched: 6. The germline gives CDR1 SEHNR, CDR2 FQNEAQ (reference sequence). Study-wide findings and caveats: The vaccine induced immune responses, and these occurred in roughly 95% of patients.

Time point defined: baseline, week 1 (first vaccination visit). The treatment here: pre-vaccination baseline after standard-of-care therapy. Sequenced here: PBMCs, sampled from a glioma patient treated with radiotherapy, temozolomide or both. This clonotype originated in a man aged 45 to 65 with glioma. The V gene is TRBV7-9, the J gene TRBJ2-3; 7 bases fit TRBD1. CDR3 sequence: CASSSTGREDTQYF. The CDR3 DNA reads as TGTGCCAGCAGCTCGACAGGGCGCGAAGATACGCAGTATTTT.